A selection of T cell receptor beta chains follows, all from one sample in a study of OX40 agonist ivuxolimab in advanced cancers. The protocol was immunoSEQ multiplex PCR, while the TCRdb copy is restricted to in-frame clones and leaves out a portion. The table has roughly 70,000 clones, around 80% seen once. This material consisted of CD4+ or CD8+ T cells sorted from blood, taken in a trial of the OX40 agonist ivuxolimab. The receptors were sampled from an adult with an advanced solid tumor such as melanoma, head and neck, liver or kidney cancer. Each CDR3 is given with its conserved first and last residue. The D gene is left open where the match is weak. Size tells how often a clone was seen (once, few, many) or the class of an expanded clone, and some rows leave it out.

>-|TRBJ1-1|-|TRBV27
CASGSGWDTEAFF
TGTGCGAGCGGGTCGGGATGGGACACTGAAGCTTTCTTT
>-|TRBJ1-1|-|TRBV7-8
CASSLEGWGNTEAFF
TGTGCCAGCAGCTTAGAGGGGTGGGGGAACACTGAAGCTTTCTTT
>-|TRBJ2-3|-|TRBV5-1
CAENGGADTQYF
TGCGCCGAGAACGGGGGCGCAGATACGCAGTATTTT
>-|TRBJ2-3|few|TRBV5-1
CASMPGGTDTQYF
TGCGCCAGCATGCCCGGGGGCACAGATACGCAGTATTTT
>-|TRBJ2-5|-|TRBV6-1
CASRRHGGLQETQYF
TGTGCCAGCAGAAGACACGGGGGGCTCCAAGAGACCCAGTACTTC
>TRBD1|TRBJ1-5|-|TRBV18
CASSPPDREAQPQHF
TGTGCCAGCTCACCACCGGACAGGGAGGCCCAGCCCCAGCATTTT
>-|TRBJ2-5|-|TRBV6-5
CASSLGPKETQYF
TGTGCCAGCAGCTTGGGCCCCAAAGAGACCCAGTACTTC
>TRBD1|TRBJ2-7|-|TRBV19
CASKPGQSYYEQYF
TGTGCCAGTAAACCGGGACAGTCCTACTACGAGCAGTACTTC
>-|TRBJ2-3|-|TRBV28
CASSPRLGRETDTQYF
TGTGCCAGCAGTCCCCGGCTGGGTAGGGAGACAGATACGCAGTATTTT
>TRBD2|TRBJ2-7|few|TRBV29-1
CSGTRTQDPYEQYF
TGCAGCGGGACTAGGACACAAGACCCCTACGAGCAGTACTTC
>TRBD1|TRBJ1-2|-|TRBV6-6
CASSRRTGEGFSYTF
TGTGCCAGCAGCCGGCGGACAGGGGAAGGGTTCAGCTACACCTTC